This entry describes one T cell receptor (beta chain). This clonotype was counted at least ten times. No cognate antigen has been identified for it. Base qualities were left out, and no much larger clone turns up one base away. This sample is drawn from a study of neurological immune-mediated disorders (dated by TCRdb to about 2019). Notes on the research overall: Among the approximately 34 multiple sclerosis patients, about 30 had relapsing-remitting MS and 3 had secondary progressive MS. Peripheral blood TCR-beta repertoires from HTLV-I-associated myelopathy (HAM/TSP) patients, multiple sclerosis patients and healthy controls were compared by UMI-based sequencing. The approximately 110 TCR-beta libraries included longitudinal samples, technical triplicates and paired sorted CD4+ and CD8+ T-cell subsets alongside PBMC samples. The cohort comprised roughly 65 subjects: around 15 HAM/TSP patients, some 35 multiple sclerosis patients and about 20 healthy controls.

Overall study results and their limits: TCR clonal expansion was greatest in HAM/TSP patients and smallest in MS patients, who ranked below even healthy controls. No identical CDR3 amino acid sequences were shared among expanded clones across subjects, suggesting private TCR-beta repertoires in all groups. In phylogenetic analysis, the repertoires of 18 of 34 MS patients grouped into a cluster of related CDR3 sequences, which suggests a possible signature at the repertoire level. No clinical or MRI features were associated with the MS cluster, and the authors said that larger cohorts are needed.

To synthesize cDNA, template-switch 5'RACE was performed with a primer carrying a 10-nucleotide random unique molecular identifier so that each TCR transcript was tagged. Over 190 million TCR-beta sequences, covering 15-18 subjects, were produced in each sequencing run. The RNeasy kit was used for extraction of total RNA. TCR-beta VDJ regions were amplified with primers for the TCR constant region and the 5'RACE anchor, using the KAPA Real-time Library Amplification kit. Sample indexes and Illumina adaptors were added in a first PCR, after which library yield was increased in a second PCR. After Ampure bead purification, the TCR product of roughly 650 bp was size-selected on a 2% E-gel SizeSelection system. Before pooling, library quality was assessed on a Bioanalyzer, concentration was determined with Qubit, and library quantification was performed with the Kapa Library Quantification kit. An Illumina HiSeq 2500 sequenced the libraries paired-end 2 x 150 bp. To increase sequence diversity, roughly 24-32% phiX was spiked into each library pool. Processing in the source paper ran as follows. The quality-filtered reads were processed with the UMI-based MiGEC pipeline, whose error correction step removed more than 75% of the raw TCR sequences. VDJ genes were aligned to IMGT germline references, and each clonotype was defined by a unique CDR3 amino acid sequence together with V-J genes. Clonal expansion, Shannon diversity, and CDR3 relatedness (CalcPairwiseDistances, ClusterSamples) were evaluated with VDJtools, and phylogenetic trees were built with CLCbio workbench. A clone was classed as expanded if it had 8 or more unique UMIs, a cutoff based on coefficient-of-variation modelling across technical triplicates. TCRdb handled the public reads itself, with Q25 trimming in fastp and clone calling in MiXCR, and kept productive beta chains. Here each entry gathers all rows of one CDR3 protein and keeps the most common genes and DNA. In this record, the V and J calls reflect TCRdb's handling and not the investigators' own analysis. The sample table records some 70,000 distinct CDR3 sequences; less than 5.5% of these occur just once. 5.5% to 8% of the sample rests with the top ten.

Libraries from unsorted PBMCs were made from 2 million PBMCs kept in RNAlater at -80 degrees C until RNA extraction. Multiple sclerosis patients were enrolled in a US clinical protocol evaluating disease progression by magnetic resonance imaging. Peripheral blood underwent Ficoll-Hypaque density gradient centrifugation to isolate PBMCs, which were then cryopreserved in liquid nitrogen. Deletion took 6 bases off V and 5 bases off J, with a span of 10 bases between the germline ends. Reading from cysteine to phenylalanine, the CDR3 counts 12 amino acids. Just the 36-base CDR3 DNA is kept, in frame starting at base 1. Sequences DFQATT (CDR1) and SNEGSKA (CDR2) are obtained from the germline V gene (reference sequence).

Sample: PBMCs. The sequence came from a man aged 30-40 years with multiple sclerosis. This chain is built from TRBV20-1 and TRBJ2-2; the D gene is unclear. The CDR3 in this case is CSAPWATGELFF. The sequenced DNA is TGCAGTGCCCCGTGGGCGACCGGGGAGCTGTTTTTT.